This entry lists 2 T cell receptor beta chains sequenced from one sample in a study of neurological immune-mediated disorders. TCRdb re-called the 5' RACE reads with MiXCR, one entry per CDR3 protein. The profile shows about 29,000 distinct CDR3 sequences, 3.3% of them singletons. Sequencing was performed on PBMCs. All receptors come from a woman aged 30 to 39 with multiple sclerosis.

This clonotype was detected ten times or more. The J gene is TRBJ1-6, the V gene TRBV7-9, with 8 positions matching TRBD1. The CDR3 totals 14 residues. Per germline, CDR1 SEHNR and CDR2 FQNEAQ (reference sequence). Germline trimming cut 4 bases from V and 13 bases from J; bases unmatched to any gene: 9. The CDR3 nucleotides are TGTGCCAGCAGCTCAGGACAGGGTACAAGGCCCCTCCACTTT. It is translated as CASSSGQGTRPLHF.

This clonotype appeared many times. The chain joins TRBV27 to TRBJ2-1; D uncertain. CDR1 MNHEY and CDR2 SMNVEV come from the germline V gene (reference sequence). This CDR3 comprises 14 residues. V was trimmed by 5 bases and J by 2 bases, leaving 10 bases between them. CDR3 region: CASSRPGPYNEQFF. The CDR3 DNA follows: TGTGCCAGCAGTCGGCCGGGCCCCTACAATGAGCAGTTCTTC.